The clone carrying this TCR beta chain was observed a handful of times. Its antigen is unidentified. This sample stems from a study of shared clonotypes between healthy human individuals. CD45RO+ cells went into CD8 memory alongside CCR7-negative CD45RA+ TemRA cells. Whole-study results and caveats: An effect of sequencing depth on clonotype sharing among donors was expected. Non-shared clonotypes showed lower generation probabilities than clonotypes common to all four donors.

V lost 4 bases and J 2 bases, leaving 10 bases between the germline ends. Looked up from germline, CDR1 is SGHDT and CDR2 is YYEEEE. The CDR3 is 15 residues long. Genomic DNA per cell subset filled all wells of several immunoSEQ plates. Using immunoSEQ multiplex PCR, the repertoire was profiled, and TCRdb retains in-frame clones only, with some absent. The sample has approximately 120,000 clones, around 68% seen once. Sequencing input: memory CD8+ T cells sorted from blood. Sample subset: CD45RO+ cells pooled with CCR7-negative TemRA cells. The clonotype comes from a woman under 40 in good health. The V call is TRBV5-6, the J call TRBJ2-6; D not resolved. The CDR3 region is CASSLPRAGANVLTF. The CDR3 bases are TGTGCCAGCAGCCTCCCACGCGCTGGGGCCAACGTCCTGACTTTC.